The 23 T cell receptor beta chains below were found in one sample sequenced in a study of OX40 agonist ivuxolimab in advanced cancers. This table comes from immunoSEQ multiplex PCR, and its TCRdb copy is limited to in-frame clones, with some not included. The sample contains about 80,000 clones, about nine tenths of which appear only once. The input for sequencing was CD4+ or CD8+ T cells sorted from blood, taken in a trial of the OX40 agonist ivuxolimab. The receptors derive from an adult with an advanced solid tumor such as melanoma, head and neck, liver or kidney cancer.

The chain carries TRBV6-5 and TRBJ1-2, with no clear D. Trimming removed 6 bases from V and 2 bases from J, with 7 bases in between. CDR3 size: 12 residues. Germline V gene data show CDR1 as MNHEY and CDR2 as SVGAGI. Here the CDR3 reads CASRSGNYGYTF. The DNA of the CDR3 is TGTGCCAGCAGATCAGGAAACTATGGCTACACCTTC.

The V call is TRBV27, the J call TRBJ1-1; a weak D match, TRBD1 (6 bases). The V and J ends lost 4 bases and 0 bases respectively, with 15 bases between them. The CDR3 covers 16 residues. Germline V gene lookup returns CDR1 MNHEY and CDR2 SMNVEV (reference sequence). As DNA, the CDR3 is TGTGCCAGCAGTTCCGGACAGCCGTGGATGAACACTGAAGCTTTCTTT. Its protein product is CASSSGQPWMNTEAFF.

This chain uses TRBV6-1 with TRBJ1-6; D ambiguous. V was shortened by 3 bases and J by 14 bases, with 14 bases between the two germline ends. This CDR3 is 13 amino acids long. CDR1 MNHNS and CDR2 SASEGT come from the germline V gene. DNA for the CDR3: TGTGCCAGCAGTGAGACCGGGCTGGCTACCCTCCACTTT. This translates into CASSETGLATLHF.

The CDR3 spells CASSLARGDEEQFF. As DNA, the CDR3 is TGTGCCAGCAGCTTGGCCCGAGGGGACGAAGAGCAGTTCTTC. The V and J genes are TRBV5-4 and TRBJ2-1; D is possibly TRBD1 or TRBD2 (5 bases each). This CDR3 spans 14 amino acids. Germline CDR1 SGHNT, CDR2 YYREEE (reference sequence). The V gene lost 0 bases and the J gene lost 10 bases, with 14 bases spanning the gap.

This chain uses TRBV19 with TRBJ1-5; maybe TRBD1 (5 bases). There are 15 residues in the CDR3. CDR1 LNHDA and CDR2 SQIVND come from the germline V gene (reference sequence). Trimming took 7 bases from V and 6 from J, leaving 19 bases between them. The CDR3 region has the DNA TGTGCCAGTACTCCACGGGGGGAGGTGAGTCAGCCCCAGCATTTT. It yields the protein CASTPRGEVSQPQHF.

The chain uses TRBV29-1 and TRBJ1-2; possibly TRBD1 for D (6 bases). The CDR3 length is 14 residues. V was trimmed by 0 bases and J by 8 bases, leaving 16 bases between them. The germline CDR1 and CDR2 sequences are SQVTM and ANQGSEA. For the CDR3, the DNA is TGCAGCGTTGAAGATGCAGGGGCTGTGTGGGGCTACACCTTC. It yields the protein CSVEDAGAVWGYTF.

By sample share, this clone is medium-sized (0.01 to 0.1%). The CDR3 DNA is TGTGCCAGCAGTGCCAGGGACACCGGGGAGCTGTTTTTT. This codes for CASSARDTGELFF. The J gene is TRBJ2-2, the V gene TRBV6-4; D is possibly TRBD1 (5 bases). The V end was cut by 4 bases, the J end by 3 bases, with 6 bases between. Germline V gives CDR1 MRHNA, CDR2 SNTAGT. The CDR3 runs 13 residues.

This clone has a single count. The chain carries TRBV10-1 and TRBJ1-2, with 8 positions matching TRBD1. The CDR3 covers 13 residues. Germline CDR1 WNHNN, CDR2 SYGVQD (reference sequence). The J segment lost 7 bases and the V segment lost 6 bases, leaving 7 bases of the junction unmatched. The CDR3 spells CASRGDRLLGYTF. In DNA, the CDR3 is TGCGCCAGCAGAGGGGACAGGTTGCTTGGCTACACCTTC.

This rearrangement joins TRBV11-2 to TRBJ2-5; D remains unclear. Between the trimmed V and J ends, which lost 2 bases and 4 bases, there was a span of 8 bases. From germline, CDR1 is SGHAT and CDR2 FQNNGV. The CDR3 covers 13 residues. This chain's CDR3 is CASSLIYTETQYF. CDR3 sequence (DNA): TGTGCCAGCAGCTTAATCTATACAGAGACCCAGTACTTC.

The genes are TRBV7-2 and TRBJ2-1, with 7 bases lining up with TRBD1. Germline CDR1 and CDR2: SGHTA and FQGNSA. The CDR3 runs to 16 residues. Unmatched junction bases numbered 7, after V lost 5 bases and J lost 0 bases. The CDR3: CASSARQGSSYNEQFF. CDR3 sequence (DNA): TGTGCCAGCAGCGCCAGACAGGGAAGCTCCTACAATGAGCAGTTCTTC.

This chain uses TRBV29-1 with TRBJ1-2; maybe TRBD1 (5 bases). CDR3 size: 15 residues. The germline V gene encodes CDR1 SQVTM and CDR2 ANQGSEA. Deletions cut 5 bases from V and 4 bases from J, with 20 bases between. The CDR3 reads CSVPITGPRGYGYTF. CDR3 in DNA: TGCAGCGTTCCTATCACAGGACCCCGCGGCTATGGCTACACCTTC. The full variable domain, its missing parts supplied by reference TRBV29-1 and TRBJ1-2, is SAVISQKPSRDICQRGTSLTIQCQVDSQVTMMFWYRQQPGQSLTLIATANQGSEATYESGFVIDKFPISRPNLTFSTLTVSNMSPEDSSIYLCSVPITGPRGYGYTFGSGTRLTVV.

This clone has a single count. The junction differs from germline at one of its ends, possibly a read error. The genes are TRBV5-6 and TRBJ2-1, with D perhaps matching TRBD1 (5 bases). The germline V gene has CDR1 SGHDT and CDR2 YYEEEE. The CDR3 runs to 12 residues. The DNA of the CDR3 is TGTGTCAGCAGCTGGACAAAGGATGAGCAGTTCTTC. Residues: CVSSWTKDEQFF.

This chain uses TRBV6-5 with TRBJ2-7; TRBD1 matches at 10 bases. V lost 5 bases and J lost 5; bases outside the gene matches: 3. The length of the CDR3 is 13 residues. Germline CDR1 is MNHEY and CDR2 is SVGAGI. The CDR3 nucleotides read TGTGCCAGCAGTCGACAGGGGGCCCACGAGCAGTACTTC. Its translation is CASSRQGAHEQYF.

J is TRBJ1-1 and V is TRBV11-2; D not certain. Germline CDR1 SGHAT, CDR2 FQNNGV. V lost 3 bases to trimming and J lost 7 bases, with 9 bases between them. The length of the CDR3 is 12 residues. CDR3 nucleotide sequence: TGTGCCAGCAGCTTTGGGGAGTTTGAAGCTTTCTTT. Protein sequence: CASSFGEFEAFF.

The chain combines TRBV4-1 with TRBJ2-7, with D tentatively TRBD1 (5 bases). This CDR3 has 14 residues. The ends were cut back, 1 base at V and 5 bases at J, with 12 bases in the middle. Germline V gene sequence: CDR1 MGHRA, CDR2 YSYEKL. The CDR3 here is CASSQVLQADEQYF. For the CDR3, the DNA is TGCGCCAGCAGCCAAGTTTTACAGGCTGACGAGCAGTACTTC.

Regarding this clone: Other nucleotide sequences in the sample specify the same CDR3. The rearrangement uses TRBV4-1 and TRBJ2-7, with D perhaps matching TRBD2 (5 bases). CDR3 length equals 13 residues. V was trimmed by 1 base and J by 3 bases, leaving 7 bases between them. Per germline, CDR1 MGHRA and CDR2 YSYEKL. The CDR3 DNA follows: TGCGCCAGCAGCCAAGTACGGGGCTACGAGCAGTACTTC. Protein product: CASSQVRGYEQYF.

The chain carries TRBV7-8 and TRBJ1-5, with D uncertain. This CDR3 is built from 14 residues. The V and J ends lost 2 bases and 5 bases respectively, with 10 bases between them. Germline CDR1 SGHVS, CDR2 FQNEAQ. The CDR3 region has the DNA TGTGCCAGCAGCTTACTGGGCGCCGATCAGCCCCAGCATTTT. Translated: CASSLLGADQPQHF.

This chain uses TRBV27 with TRBJ1-5, with 7 nucleotides matching TRBD1. Germline V gives CDR1 MNHEY, CDR2 SMNVEV (reference sequence). This CDR3 has 15 amino acids. The trim removed 5 bases at V and 4 bases at J, leaving 8 bases unmatched. The DNA of the CDR3 is TGTGCCAGCAGTCTCCCCGGGACAGATAATCAGCCCCAGCATTTT. Residues: CASSLPGTDNQPQHF.

This clone was detected only a few times. The genes are TRBV5-4 and TRBJ1-1, with 9 nucleotides matching TRBD1. V gave up 2 bases and J gave up 3 bases; unmatched junction bases: 14. The CDR3 is made up of 18 amino acids. Looked up from germline, CDR1 is SGHNT and CDR2 is YYREEE (reference sequence). The CDR3 reads CASSLPLSGTGRDTEAFF. The CDR3 DNA is TGTGCCAGCAGCTTACCCCTCTCCGGGACAGGGAGGGACACTGAAGCTTTCTTT.

The chain uses TRBV21-1 and TRBJ2-7. TRBV21-1 is recorded as a pseudogene. CDR3 length: 14 residues. The CDR3 region has the DNA TGTGCCAGCAGCAAAATGAACACCGGCTACGAGCAGTACTTC. This encodes CASSKMNTGYEQYF.

The chain is built from TRBV6-1 and TRBJ2-7; 9 bases agree with TRBD1. The CDR3 covers 15 residues. Germline loops: CDR1 MNHNS, CDR2 SASEGT. Unmatched junction bases numbered 9, after V lost 6 bases and J lost 3 bases. CDR3 sequence: CASSKPGTGYYEQYF. CDR3 nucleotide sequence: TGTGCCAGCAGCAAACCGGGGACAGGGTACTACGAGCAGTACTTC.

This clone was found a few times. The rearrangement links TRBV10-1 to TRBJ1-6; no clear D gene. Germline V gives CDR1 WNHNN, CDR2 SYGVQD (reference sequence). CDR3 length equals 15 residues. V dropped 3 bases and J dropped 7 bases, with 13 bases sitting between them. The CDR3 sequence is CASSDTREVNSPLHF. CDR3 nucleotide sequence: TGCGCCAGCAGTGACACCCGGGAAGTGAATTCACCCCTCCACTTT.

CDR3 amino acids: CASSPPGSFGGGNTIYF. CDR3 DNA: TGTGCCAGCTCACCACCGGGCTCGTTTGGGGGCGGAAACACCATATATTTT. V and J are TRBV18 and TRBJ1-3, with a possible D match to TRBD1 (6 bases). Germline V CDR1 and CDR2: KGHSH, LQKENI. This CDR3 region has 17 residues. Trimming pared 0 bases from V and 4 bases from J, leaving 16 bases between.